The 19 T cell receptor beta chains in this list originate from one sample, sequenced in a study of T cells in Graves' hyperthyroidism and ophthalmopathy. Researchers amplified the TCR beta CDR3 regions from RNA transcripts. HTBI primers were employed in a first-round RT-PCR of the TCR CDR3. TCRdb itself ran the multiplex PCR reads through MiXCR, one entry per CDR3 protein. The sample shows 500,000 to 700,000 distinct CDR3 sequences, roughly 17% of them seen only once. Sequenced material: blood. These receptors were taken from a woman aged 18-30 years with Graves' hyperthyroidism.

V gene TRBV5-8 combines with J gene TRBJ2-3, with D tentatively TRBD2 (6 bases). Germline V gene data show CDR1 as SGHTS and CDR2 as YDEGEE. The V end lost 2 bases, the J end lost 2 bases, and 18 bases lay between the germline ends. This CDR3 region has 17 residues. CDR3: CASSFDGAGFPTDTQYF. CDR3 bases: TGTGCCAGCAGCTTTGATGGCGCGGGGTTTCCCACAGATACGCAGTATTTT.

The table lists this clonotype with a few counts. This chain links TRBV27 with TRBJ1-4; D ambiguous. The V gene's germline CDR1 is MNHEY and CDR2 SMNVEV (reference sequence). This CDR3 spans 14 amino acids. Trimming left V 4 bases short and J 4 bases short, with 10 bases between. This chain's CDR3 is CASSSLDLNEKLFF. CDR3 in DNA: TGTGCCAGCAGTTCATTGGACCTTAATGAAAAACTGTTTTTT. Full variable domain (missing parts from reference TRBV27 and TRBJ1-4): EAQVTQNPRYLITVTGKKLTVTCSQNMNHEYMSWYRQDPGLGLRQIYYSMNVEVTDKGDVPEGYKVSRKEKRNFPLILESPSPNQTSLYFCASSSLDLNEKLFFGSGTQLSVL.

This clonotype was found once. A much larger clone sits a single nucleotide away, making a read error possible. The chain couples TRBV2 to TRBJ2-7, with D uncertain. The CDR3 covers 14 residues. Trimming took 4 bases from V and 7 from J, leaving 17 bases between them. The germline V gene encodes CDR1 SNHLY and CDR2 FYNNEI. CDR3 bases: TGTGCCAGCAGTGGCGAGCTTGGGGATGTGGAGCAGTACTTC. It yields the protein CASSGELGDVEQYF.

This clonotype was seen only a few times. The CDR3 DNA sequence: TGTGCCAGCTCACCAGGTTCCTGGGACTACGAGCAGTACTTC. The encoded protein is CASSPGSWDYEQYF. The chain employs TRBV18 and TRBJ2-7; the D is unclear. The CDR3 loop spans 14 amino acids. Trimming removed 2 bases at V and 3 bases at J, with 11 bases between. Germline V gene data show CDR1 as KGHSH and CDR2 as LQKENI.

This clonotype showed up just a few times. The chain employs TRBV15 and TRBJ2-7; TRBD1 matches at 9 bases. This CDR3 has 15 amino acids. J lost 2 bases, V lost 5 bases, and 7 bases had no gene match. Germline V lookup: CDR1 LNHNV, CDR2 YYDKDF (reference sequence). Here the CDR3 reads CATSGPGQGPYEQYF. Written as DNA, the CDR3 is TGTGCCACCAGCGGCCCGGGACAGGGACCCTACGAGCAGTACTTC.

The sample holds many counts of this clonotype. CDR3 amino acids: CASSEGFRVLYNEQFF. CDR3 sequence (DNA): TGTGCCAGCAGTGAGGGGTTCCGGGTACTCTACAATGAGCAGTTCTTC. The chain is built from TRBV2 and TRBJ2-1; the D is unclear. Trimming removed 3 bases from V and 3 bases from J, with 15 bases in between. The CDR3 covers 16 residues. Looked up from germline, CDR1 is SNHLY and CDR2 is FYNNEI.

This clonotype occurred many times. The chain has TRBV28 and TRBJ2-7, with D possibly matching TRBD1 (6 bases). The CDR3 is made up of 14 amino acids. The ends were cut back, 7 bases at V and 5 bases at J, with 18 bases in the middle. Germline V lookup: CDR1 MDHEN, CDR2 SYDVKM. This CDR3 is CASTPWGQGDEQYF. In DNA form, the CDR3 reads TGTGCCAGCACCCCCTGGGGGCAGGGCGACGAGCAGTACTTC.

This clonotype occurred a few times. The chain recombines TRBV6-1 with TRBJ1-1; D is unresolved. Looked up from germline, CDR1 is MNHNS and CDR2 is SASEGT. This CDR3 contains 13 residues. The V gene lost 8 bases and the J gene lost 0 bases, with 10 bases spanning the gap. The chain's CDR3 is CASGWTLNTEAFF. As DNA, the CDR3 is TGTGCCAGCGGATGGACCCTGAACACTGAAGCTTTCTTT.

This clonotype was seen many times. The chain uses TRBV6-1 and TRBJ2-3; TRBD1 aligns across 8 bases. V was pared by 8 bases and J by 2 bases, with 9 bases of the junction left unmatched. The V gene's germline CDR1 is MNHNS and CDR2 SASEGT. The CDR3 has 15 amino acids. CDR3 loop: CASGMTGENTDTQYF. The CDR3 nucleotides are TGTGCCAGCGGGATGACAGGGGAAAACACAGATACGCAGTATTTT.

This chain's CDR3 is CASKTITGGVGEAFF. DNA for the CDR3: TGTGCCAGCAAAACTATAACAGGGGGAGTAGGTGAAGCTTTCTTT. The chain joins TRBV2 to TRBJ1-1, with TRBD1 identical over 8 bases. Germline V lookup: CDR1 SNHLY, CDR2 FYNNEI. The CDR3 loop spans 15 amino acids. Trimming at V came to 7 bases and at J to 7 bases, leaving 14 bases not matched to a gene.

The chain joins TRBV3-1 to TRBJ2-7; 7 bases line up with TRBD1. Germline CDR1 and CDR2: LGHDT and YNNKEL (reference sequence). V shed 3 bases, J shed 1 base, and the junction held 3 bases outside the gene matches. This CDR3 spans 14 amino acids. Here the CDR3 reads CASSHSDRSYEQYF. In DNA form, the CDR3 reads TGTGCCAGCAGCCACTCGGACAGGTCCTACGAGCAGTACTTC.

The table lists this clonotype with many counts. The J gene is TRBJ1-1, the V gene TRBV30; no clear D gene. CDR1 is GTSNPN and CDR2 is SVGIG in the germline V gene (reference sequence). Trimming removed 5 bases at V and 5 bases at J, with 12 bases between. The CDR3 spans 12 residues. CDR3 amino acids: CAWGGGVTEAFF. CDR3 DNA: TGTGCCTGGGGAGGAGGTGTAACTGAAGCTTTCTTT.

This clonotype was found many times. V usage is TRBV12-3 or TRBV12-4 and J usage is TRBJ2-5, with 7 bases aligning to TRBD1. The length of the CDR3 is 15 residues. J was trimmed by 4 bases and V by 6 bases; bases with no gene match: 11. The CDR3 nucleotides read TGTGCCAGCAGCCTAACCAGAAACAGGGGAGAGACCCAGTACTTC. It codes for CASSLTRNRGETQYF.

The CDR3 DNA reads as TGTGCCAGCAGCCCAGACGGTTCGGAAGCTTTCTTT. Amino acids: CASSPDGSEAFF. The chain is built from TRBV3-1 and TRBJ1-1; D is unresolved. The CDR3 has 12 amino acids. The germline CDR1 and CDR2 sequences are LGHDT and YNNKEL (reference sequence). V was pared by 4 bases and J by 8 bases, with 11 bases between.

This clonotype appeared a few times. This chain joins TRBV28 and TRBJ2-1, with D unresolved. Germline CDR1 MDHEN, CDR2 SYDVKM. The CDR3 extends over 13 amino acids. V gave up 5 bases and J gave up 4 bases, with 9 bases separating them. The CDR3 DNA sequence: TGTGCCAGCAGTGAGTTAGTTTACAATGAGCAGTTCTTC. It codes for CASSELVYNEQFF.

With regard to this clonotype: A much larger clone differs from this one at a single base, so this may be a read error. This chain joins TRBV5-1 and TRBJ1-1; the D gene is possibly TRBD1 (6 bases). Germline assignment: CDR1 SGHRS and CDR2 YFSETQ. The germline V and J ends were trimmed by 6 bases and 4 bases, with 19 bases remaining between them. This CDR3 has 15 amino acids. CDR3 protein: CASTVAGARSTEAFF. The CDR3 DNA reads as TGCGCCAGCACCGTGGCGGGGGCTCGGAGCACTGAAGCTTTCTTT.

A few counts support this clonotype. In nucleotides, the CDR3 is TGTGCCAGCAGTACCCCCTCCGGGGGAGGCTCTGGGGCCAACGTCCTGACTTTC. Its translation is CASSTPSGGGSGANVLTF. The chain combines TRBV12-3 or TRBV12-4 with TRBJ2-6; D is perhaps TRBD2 (6 bases). Trimming took 5 bases from V and 0 from J, leaving 17 bases between them. The CDR3 is made up of 18 amino acids.

This clonotype showed up just a few times. The chain combines TRBV29-1 with TRBJ2-7; 11 bases line up with TRBD2. Germline V lookup: CDR1 SQVTM, CDR2 ANQGSEA. V trimming: 7 bases; J trimming: 4 bases; junction bases outside the gene matches: 12. This CDR3 is built from 15 residues. This CDR3 reads CSAWTSGYPVYEQYF. The CDR3 DNA follows: TGCAGCGCCTGGACTAGCGGGTACCCTGTTTACGAGCAGTACTTC.

The table lists this clonotype with a few counts. The CDR3 DNA reads TGTGCCAGCTCACCTAGGCGGTGGACCTATAATTCACCCCTCCACTTT. Its protein is CASSPRRWTYNSPLHF. The chain is built from TRBV18 and TRBJ1-6; D not resolved. With 3 bases removed from V and 2 bases from J, the gap between germline ends came to 11 bases. The CDR3 consists of 16 residues. Germline assignment: CDR1 KGHSH and CDR2 LQKENI.